These 9 T cell receptor beta chains were all obtained from the same sample, sequenced in a study of shared clonotypes between healthy human individuals. Clones were sequenced by immunoSEQ multiplex PCR, and TCRdb holds only the in-frame ones, with some missing. The sample consists of about 2,500,000 clones, over 85% of them appearing once. Material for sequencing was naive CD4+ T cells sorted from blood. Subset specified: CD45RA+ positively selected. The receptor set was obtained from a man between 18 and 29 years old in good health.

V and J are TRBV4-2 and TRBJ2-1; TRBD2 aligns across 8 bases. This CDR3 is built from 15 residues. CDR1 and CDR2 (germline): LGHNA, YNFKEQ. The ends lost 0 bases at V and 11 bases at J; junction bases unmatched: 9. CDR3 bases: TGTGCCAGCAGCCAAGATACGGGGGGGTCTATGAAGCAGTTCTTC. Translated: CASSQDTGGSMKQFF.

CDR3 in DNA: TGTGCCAGCAGTTTATCGAATCTTCTGGTTAGCGGTTCACCCCTCCACTTT. This gives the protein CASSLSNLLVSGSPLHF. The chain uses TRBV27 and TRBJ1-6; no reliable D call. Trimming cost V 0 bases and J 9 bases, with 18 bases left between them. Germline V gives CDR1 MNHEY, CDR2 SMNVEV (reference sequence). The CDR3 runs 17 residues.

The rearrangement joins TRBV5-1 to TRBJ1-4; D gene ambiguous. This CDR3 has 14 residues. V shed 6 bases and J shed 11 bases, with 20 bases lying between them. The germline V gene encodes CDR1 SGHRS and CDR2 YFSETQ. In DNA, the CDR3 is TGCGCCAGCACCTTCGGGGAAGGTCCTACTAAACTGTTTTTT. Amino acid sequence: CASTFGEGPTKLFF.

The V call is TRBV7-9, the J call TRBJ2-5; 7 bases agree with TRBD1. The CDR3 sequence is 16 residues long. V shed 1 base and J 2 bases; nucleotides not matched to a gene: 7. The germline gives CDR1 SEHNR, CDR2 FQNEAQ (reference sequence). In nucleotides, the CDR3 is TGTGCCAGCAGCTTAGTAGGGGGCTTTGGGCAAGAGACCCAGTACTTC. Translating gives CASSLVGGFGQETQYF.

The rearrangement uses TRBV6-5 and TRBJ1-3; TRBD1 might be the D (5 bases). The CDR3 consists of 13 residues. Trimming pared 6 bases from V and 8 bases from J, leaving 14 bases between. Germline lookup yields CDR1 MNHEY and CDR2 SVGAGI. The CDR3 nucleotides read TGTGCCAGCAGAGACAGCCTGGTGGACACCATATATTTT. This encodes CASRDSLVDTIYF.

V and J are TRBV2 and TRBJ1-5; TRBD1 matches at 12 bases. Germline V lookup: CDR1 SNHLY, CDR2 FYNNEI. With V trimmed by 4 bases and J by 6 bases, 7 bases remained unmatched. CDR3 length equals 16 residues. The CDR3 coding sequence is TGTGCCAGCAGTGGAGGGACAGGGGGCTCCGGTCAGCCCCAGCATTTT. Protein product: CASSGGTGGSGQPQHF.

This chain uses TRBV29-1 with TRBJ2-7; D is unresolved. From germline, CDR1 is SQVTM and CDR2 ANQGSEA. The CDR3 sequence is 11 residues long. V gave up 5 bases and J gave up 3 bases, with 8 bases separating them. The chain's CDR3 is CSVYGRYEQYF. In DNA, the CDR3 is TGCAGCGTTTATGGCCGCTACGAGCAGTACTTC.

This sequence joins TRBV7-9 and TRBJ1-2; no clear D. CDR1 is SEHNR and CDR2 is FQNEAQ in the germline V gene (reference sequence). Between the trimmed V and J ends, which lost 1 base and 4 bases, there was a span of 13 bases. This CDR3 comprises 15 residues. The CDR3 coding sequence is TGTGCCAGCAGCTTAGATGCCATTACAGTCTATGGCTACACCTTC. This translates into CASSLDAITVYGYTF.

As for this clone: The sample has other DNA sequences that encode this CDR3 too. V and J are TRBV5-1 and TRBJ1-1; maybe TRBD1 (5 bases). Per germline, CDR1 SGHRS and CDR2 YFSETQ. CDR3 size: 13 residues. Deletions cut 2 bases from V and 1 base from J, with 6 bases between. CDR3 sequence: CASSFGANTEAFF. CDR3 DNA: TGCGCCAGCAGCTTCGGGGCGAACACTGAAGCTTTCTTT.